This T cell receptor (beta chain) was retrieved from a study of blood T cell repertoires in COVID-19. TCRdb keeps only in-frame clones here, not all; method: immunoSEQ multiplex PCR. The table has roughly 210,000 clones, 80% to 85% seen once. The V gene's germline CDR1 is MNHEY and CDR2 SMNVEV (reference sequence). V was shortened by 1 base and J by 0 bases, with 13 bases between the two germline ends. The length of the CDR3 is 17 residues. It was during active infection that Seattle patients were enrolled and then longitudinally followed. The sample consisted of peripheral blood. The TCR originated in a woman at least 80 years old with COVID-19, enrolled during active disease. The rearrangement joins TRBV27 to TRBJ2-1, with D possibly matching TRBD2 (6 bases). For the CDR3, the DNA is TGTGCCAGCAGTTTATACGGGGGATCGAGCTCCTACAATGAGCAGTTCTTC. This sequence encodes CASSLYGGSSSYNEQFF.